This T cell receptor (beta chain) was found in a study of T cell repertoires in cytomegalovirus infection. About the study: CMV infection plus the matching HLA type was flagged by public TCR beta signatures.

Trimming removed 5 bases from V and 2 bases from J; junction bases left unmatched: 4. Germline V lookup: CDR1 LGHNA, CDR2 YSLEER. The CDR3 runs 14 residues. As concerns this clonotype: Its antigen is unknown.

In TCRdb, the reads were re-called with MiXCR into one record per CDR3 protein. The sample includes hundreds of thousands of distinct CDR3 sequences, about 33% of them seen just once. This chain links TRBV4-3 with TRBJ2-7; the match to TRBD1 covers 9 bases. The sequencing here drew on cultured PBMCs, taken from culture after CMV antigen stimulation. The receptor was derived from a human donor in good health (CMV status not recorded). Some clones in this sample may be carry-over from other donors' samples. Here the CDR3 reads CASSKGTGPYEQYF. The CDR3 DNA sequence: TGCGCCAGCAGCAAAGGGACAGGGCCCTACGAGCAGTACTTC.